The 25 T cell receptor beta chains below come from one sample, sequenced in a study of regulatory T cells in long-lasting Graves disease. With iRepertoire HTBI primers and Arm-PCR of CDR3 regions, TCR beta libraries were built. MiXCR, applied by TCRdb to the multiplex PCR reads, yields one record per CDR3 protein. The sample holds about 310,000 distinct CDR3 sequences, 15% to 20% seen once. Time point reported: newly diagnosed GD, antithyroid drugs for less than 3 months. Following extraction of RNA from PBMCs, that RNA was used to make the TCR library. Here the sequenced sample was peripheral blood mononuclear cells (PBMCs), taken at new diagnosis, from a patient treated with antithyroid drugs. These receptors originate from a female donor with Graves disease.

This clonotype appeared a few times. The V call is TRBV5-4, the J call TRBJ2-2, with TRBD1 matching over 10 bases. CDR1 SGHNT and CDR2 YYREEE come from the germline V gene (reference sequence). Trimming took 4 bases from V and 2 from J; bases not matched to a gene: 5. This CDR3 is 16 amino acids long. In DNA, the CDR3 is TGTGCCAGCAGCCCCGGGACAGGGGTTAACACCGGGGAGCTGTTTTTT. It yields the protein CASSPGTGVNTGELFF. The full variable domain, in which reference TRBV5-4 and TRBJ2-2 provide the parts outside the CDR3, is ETGVTQSPTHLIKTRGQQVTLRCSSQSGHNTVSWYQQALGQGPQFIFQYYREEENGRGNFPPRFSGLQFPNYSSELNVNALELDDSALYLCASSPGTGVNTGELFFGEGSRLTVL.

In this sample, this clonotype turned up many times. This chain links TRBV6-5 with TRBJ2-7, with D maybe TRBD2 (5 bases). There are 15 residues in the CDR3. CDR1 MNHEY and CDR2 SVGAGI come from the germline V gene. Trimming cost V 4 bases and J 3 bases, with 16 bases left between them. CDR3 region: CASSSSRAAFYEQYF. The CDR3 nucleotides are TGTGCCAGCAGTTCCTCGAGGGCGGCCTTCTACGAGCAGTACTTC.

This clonotype was counted many times. The chain links TRBV19 to TRBJ2-3; D could derive from TRBD1 or TRBD2 (5 bases each). The V gene lost 4 bases and the J gene lost 6 bases, with 17 bases spanning the gap. The CDR3 is 15 amino acids. Germline values: CDR1 LNHDA, CDR2 SQIVND (reference sequence). The CDR3 loop reads CASSRPGPQSDTQYF. CDR3 coding DNA: TGTGCCAGTAGTAGACCGGGACCCCAGAGCGATACGCAGTATTTT. The variable domain in full, completed from reference TRBV19 and TRBJ2-3, reads DGGITQSPKYLFRKEGQNVTLSCEQNLNHDAMYWYRQDPGQGLRLIYYSQIVNDFQKGDIAEGYSVSREKKESFPLTVTSAQKNPTAFYLCASSRPGPQSDTQYFGPGTRLTVL.

This clonotype was counted many times. This rearrangement joins TRBV2 to TRBJ2-3, with 12 bases identical to TRBD2. This CDR3 has 17 residues. Germline V gene sequence: CDR1 SNHLY, CDR2 FYNNEI. Losses at the gene ends were 3 bases for V and 0 bases for J; bases not matched to a gene: 4. CDR3 coding DNA: TGTGCCAGCAGTGATGGGACTAGCGGGTCCAGCACAGATACGCAGTATTTT. This sequence encodes CASSDGTSGSSTDTQYF. Complete variable domain (other parts from reference TRBV2 and TRBJ2-3): EPEVTQTPSHQVTQMGQEVILRCVPISNHLYFYWYRQILGQKVEFLVSFYNNEISEKSEIFDDQFSVERPDGSNFTLKIRSTKLEDSAMYFCASSDGTSGSSTDTQYFGPGTRLTVL.

The rearrangement links TRBV27 to TRBJ1-1, with TRBD1 as a possible D gene (5 bases). The CDR3 spans 11 residues. From germline, CDR1 is MNHEY and CDR2 SMNVEV (reference sequence). V lost 6 bases, J lost 6 bases, and 8 bases lay in between. The CDR3 DNA sequence: TGTGCCAGCAGGTCGGGGCCTGAAGCTTTCTTT. This gives the protein CASRSGPEAFF.

At least ten counts were recorded for this clonotype. The V call is TRBV20-1, the J call TRBJ1-1; D unresolved. The CDR3 is made up of 11 amino acids. V lost 7 bases to trimming and J lost 3 bases, with 9 bases between them. Germline V gives CDR1 DFQATT, CDR2 SNEGSKA (reference sequence). CDR3 loop: CSVSGDTEAFF. The CDR3 DNA sequence: TGCAGTGTTAGTGGAGACACTGAAGCTTTCTTT.

This clonotype showed up many times. This sequence joins TRBV7-8 and TRBJ2-1; 13 bases agree with TRBD2. The trim removed 0 bases at V and 9 bases at J, leaving 5 bases unmatched. Germline loops: CDR1 SGHVS, CDR2 FQNEAQ. The CDR3 loop spans 16 amino acids. This CDR3 is CASSLATGLAGAEQFF. The CDR3 DNA reads as TGTGCCAGCAGCTTAGCGACCGGACTAGCGGGAGCTGAGCAGTTCTTC.

In the case of this clonotype: A read error may produce the germline difference seen at one junction end. This rearrangement joins TRBV9 to TRBJ2-1, with a possible D match to TRBD2 (6 bases). The CDR3 runs to 16 residues. Germline-derived CDR1 and CDR2 are SGDLS and YYNGEE. Here the CDR3 DNA reads TGTGCCGGCAGCGCCGTTTTCGGGAGAGAAAACAATGAGCAGTTCTTC. It specifies CAGSAVFGRENNEQFF.

The genes are TRBV18 and TRBJ2-5, with a possible D match to TRBD1 (5 bases). From germline, CDR1 is KGHSH and CDR2 LQKENI. This CDR3 contains 15 residues. Trimming removed 2 bases from V and 1 base from J, with 11 bases in between. In nucleotides, the CDR3 is TGTGCCAGCTCACCAGAGGAAGGGGCCCAAGAGACCCAGTACTTC. Translating it yields CASSPEEGAQETQYF.

A few counts support this clonotype. V is TRBV9 and J is TRBJ2-3, with D unclear. V was pared by 4 bases and J by 2 bases, with 11 bases between. This CDR3 has 14 residues. From germline, CDR1 is SGDLS and CDR2 YYNGEE. The CDR3 here is CASSPRAYTDTQYF. CDR3 DNA: TGTGCCAGCAGCCCCCGCGCGTACACAGATACGCAGTATTTT.

The rearrangement uses TRBV11-2 and TRBJ2-6; either TRBD1 or TRBD2 may supply D (7 bases each). Germline V CDR1 and CDR2: SGHAT, FQNNGV. Trimming pared 5 bases from V and 1 base from J, leaving 21 bases between. There are 19 residues in the CDR3. As DNA, the CDR3 is TGTGCCAGCAGCCTTGGAGGGGGCTGGGGGGGTTCTGGGGCCAACGTCCTGACTTTC. It encodes CASSLGGGWGGSGANVLTF.

Turning to this clonotype: Since a much larger clone is just one base distant, this may be a read error. This chain connects TRBV28 to TRBJ1-6; 7 bases align to TRBD1. Germline V lookup: CDR1 MDHEN, CDR2 SYDVKM. This CDR3 comprises 16 residues. The CDR3 sequence is CASSADRSSYNLPLHF. The CDR3 nucleotides are TGTGCCAGCAGTGCGGACAGGAGCTCCTATAATTTACCCCTCCACTTT.

This clonotype was found many times. J is TRBJ2-3 and V is TRBV20-1, with D perhaps TRBD1 (6 bases). V was shortened by 3 bases and J by 2 bases, with 12 bases between the two germline ends. CDR3 length: 14 residues. Looked up from germline, CDR1 is DFQATT and CDR2 is SNEGSKA (reference sequence). The CDR3 here is CSASPGAYTDTQYF. The CDR3 DNA reads TGCAGTGCTAGTCCAGGGGCCTACACAGATACGCAGTATTTT.

This clonotype was found a few times. This chain connects TRBV11-2 to TRBJ2-2, with D perhaps matching TRBD2 (5 bases). This CDR3 region has 15 residues. Germline loops: CDR1 SGHAT, CDR2 FQNNGV. The V gene lost 2 bases and the J gene lost 7 bases, with 14 bases spanning the gap. The DNA for the CDR3 is TGTGCCAGCAGCTTATTCGAGGGCCTGGGCGGGGAGCTGTTTTTT. It yields the protein CASSLFEGLGGELFF.

At least ten counts were recorded for this clonotype. The rearrangement joins TRBV20-1 to TRBJ2-1, with 10 bases fitting TRBD2. Looked up from germline, CDR1 is DFQATT and CDR2 is SNEGSKA (reference sequence). V shed 3 bases, J shed 10 bases, and the junction held 9 bases outside the gene matches. The CDR3 totals 14 residues. CDR3 region: CSASGLAGVGEQFF. The CDR3 DNA reads as TGCAGTGCTAGTGGGCTAGCGGGAGTGGGGGAGCAGTTCTTC.

This clonotype came up many times. The chain recombines TRBV7-9 with TRBJ1-2; D gene uncertain. The CDR3 covers 16 residues. Germline CDR1 is SEHNR and CDR2 is FQNEAQ (reference sequence). V lost 1 base to trimming and J lost 3 bases, with 15 bases between them. DNA of the CDR3: TGTGCCAGCAGCTTAGTCATTATTGGGTACGACTATGGCTACACCTTC. Protein product: CASSLVIIGYDYGYTF.

This clonotype was observed many times. This chain uses TRBV2 with TRBJ2-1, with TRBD2 matching 10 bases. The CDR3 runs 15 residues. The V segment lost 9 bases and the J segment 7 bases; nucleotides outside the gene matches: 12. Germline V gene lookup returns CDR1 SNHLY and CDR2 FYNNEI. Written as DNA, the CDR3 is TGTGCCAGTACGAACCTAGCGGGAGAGTTGAATGAGCAGTTCTTC. Amino acids: CASTNLAGELNEQFF.

This clonotype came up many times. J is TRBJ2-5 and V is TRBV11-2, with a tentative D call TRBD2 (7 bases). V was shortened by 3 bases and J by 5 bases, with 19 bases between the two germline ends. The CDR3 consists of 16 residues. The germline CDR1 and CDR2 sequences are SGHAT and FQNNGV. The CDR3 protein is CASSLFPSGGGETQYF. The CDR3 region has the DNA TGTGCCAGCAGCTTGTTCCCTAGCGGAGGGGGGGAGACCCAGTACTTC.

The chain employs TRBV4-1 and TRBJ2-7, with D tentatively TRBD1 (5 bases). The CDR3 totals 14 residues. Germline V lookup: CDR1 MGHRA, CDR2 YSYEKL. V lost 3 bases and J 7 bases, leaving 16 bases between the germline ends. CDR3 protein: CASSHDSRSQEQYF. The CDR3 DNA follows: TGCGCCAGCAGCCACGACAGTAGGTCTCAGGAGCAGTACTTC.

This clonotype was counted at least ten times. CDR3 coding DNA: TGTGCCAGCAGCTTAGGTGGGAGGGCCCACGAGCAGTACTTC. Its protein is CASSLGGRAHEQYF. The chain couples TRBV7-3 to TRBJ2-7; 7 nucleotides align to TRBD2. J lost 5 bases, V lost 2 bases, and 6 bases had no gene match. This CDR3 is 14 amino acids long. The germline gives CDR1 SGHTA, CDR2 FQGTGA.

On this clonotype: A read error is likely here: a far larger clone is one base away. The chain recombines TRBV28 with TRBJ2-7; 7 positions match TRBD2. Unmatched junction bases numbered 4, after V lost 6 bases and J lost 2 bases. Germline-derived CDR1 and CDR2 are MDHEN and SYDVKM. The CDR3 runs to 13 residues. As DNA, the CDR3 is TGTGCCAGCAGACGGACTAGTACCTACGAGCAGTACTTC. Translating it yields CASRRTSTYEQYF.

Ten or more counts support this clonotype. The chain joins TRBV5-1 to TRBJ1-1; D is undetermined. Trimming left V 0 bases short and J 6 bases short, with 9 bases between. Germline V lookup: CDR1 SGHRS, CDR2 YFSETQ. The length of the CDR3 is 13 residues. CDR3 amino acids: CASSLEPIAEAFF. CDR3 in DNA: TGCGCCAGCAGCTTGGAGCCCATCGCTGAAGCTTTCTTT.

This clonotype was recorded once. The chain joins TRBV6-1 to TRBJ2-5; D gene unclear. With 6 bases removed from V and 2 bases from J, the gap between germline ends came to 13 bases. Looked up from germline, CDR1 is MNHNS and CDR2 is SASEGT. This CDR3 region has 14 residues. The CDR3 DNA reads TGTGCCAGCAGCCGCTCGGAGCCTCAAGAGACCCAGTACTTC. Its protein product is CASSRSEPQETQYF.

The V and J genes are TRBV4-2 and TRBJ1-5; D might be TRBD1 (6 bases). Trimming stripped 5 bases from V and 9 bases from J, with 14 bases between. The length of the CDR3 is 13 residues. In germline, CDR1 is LGHNA, CDR2 YNFKEQ. The CDR3 spells CASSSTGHPPQHF. The CDR3 coding sequence is TGTGCCAGCAGCTCGACAGGTCATCCGCCCCAGCATTTT.

This chain uses TRBV6-1 with TRBJ2-4, with 8 bases matching TRBD1. The CDR3 length is 15 residues. The V gene's germline CDR1 is MNHNS and CDR2 SASEGT. V shed 6 bases, J shed 6 bases, and the junction held 10 bases outside the gene matches. CDR3 nucleotides: TGTGCCAGCAGCCCCGGACAGGGCGGGCGAAACATTCAGTACTTC. Its protein product is CASSPGQGGRNIQYF.